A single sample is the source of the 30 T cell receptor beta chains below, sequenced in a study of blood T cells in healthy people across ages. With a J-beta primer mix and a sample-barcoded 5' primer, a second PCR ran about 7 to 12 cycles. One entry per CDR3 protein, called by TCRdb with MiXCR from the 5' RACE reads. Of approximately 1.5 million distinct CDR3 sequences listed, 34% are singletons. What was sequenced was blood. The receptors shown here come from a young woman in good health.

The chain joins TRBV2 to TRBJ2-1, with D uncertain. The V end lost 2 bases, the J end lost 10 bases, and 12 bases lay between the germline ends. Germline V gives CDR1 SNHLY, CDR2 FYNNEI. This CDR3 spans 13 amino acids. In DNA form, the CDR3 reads TGTGCCAGCAGTGAAACAAAGAGGTCGGAGCAGTTCTTC. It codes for CASSETKRSEQFF.

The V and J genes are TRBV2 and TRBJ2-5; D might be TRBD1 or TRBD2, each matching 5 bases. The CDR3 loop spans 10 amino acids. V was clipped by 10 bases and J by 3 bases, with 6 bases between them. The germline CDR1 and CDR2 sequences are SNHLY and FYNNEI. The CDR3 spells CAMGEETQYF. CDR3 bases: TGTGCCATGGGGGAAGAGACCCAGTACTTC.

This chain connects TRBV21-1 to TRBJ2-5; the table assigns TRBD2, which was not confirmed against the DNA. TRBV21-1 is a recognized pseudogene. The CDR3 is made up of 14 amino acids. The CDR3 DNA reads TGTGCCAGCAGCAAATTTCGCTACTGGGAGACCCAGTACTTC. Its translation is CASSKFRYWETQYF.

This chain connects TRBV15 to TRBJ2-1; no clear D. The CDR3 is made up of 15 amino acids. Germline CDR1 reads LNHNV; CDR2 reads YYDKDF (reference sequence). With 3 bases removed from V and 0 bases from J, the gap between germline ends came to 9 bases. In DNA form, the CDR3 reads TGTGCCACCAGCAGCGGGCGATACTCCTACAATGAGCAGTTCTTC. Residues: CATSSGRYSYNEQFF.

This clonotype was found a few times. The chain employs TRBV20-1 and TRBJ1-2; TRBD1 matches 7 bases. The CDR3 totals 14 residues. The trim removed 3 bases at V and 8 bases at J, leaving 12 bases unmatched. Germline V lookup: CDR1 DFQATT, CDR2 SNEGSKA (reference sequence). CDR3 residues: CSASGQARGEGYTF. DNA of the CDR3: TGCAGTGCTAGTGGACAGGCTCGGGGGGAAGGCTACACCTTC.

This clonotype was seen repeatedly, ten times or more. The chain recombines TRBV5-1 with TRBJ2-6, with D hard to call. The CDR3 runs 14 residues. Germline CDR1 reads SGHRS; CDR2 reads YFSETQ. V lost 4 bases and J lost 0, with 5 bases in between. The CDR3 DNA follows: TGCGCCAGCAGCGCGAGCTCTGGGGCCAACGTCCTGACTTTC. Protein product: CASSASSGANVLTF.

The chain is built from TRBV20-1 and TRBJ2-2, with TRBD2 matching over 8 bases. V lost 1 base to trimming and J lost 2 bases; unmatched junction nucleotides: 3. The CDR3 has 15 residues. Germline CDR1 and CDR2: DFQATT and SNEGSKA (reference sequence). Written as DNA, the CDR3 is TGCAGTGCTAGAGTGGCGGGAGGAAACACCGGGGAGCTGTTTTTT. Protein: CSARVAGGNTGELFF.

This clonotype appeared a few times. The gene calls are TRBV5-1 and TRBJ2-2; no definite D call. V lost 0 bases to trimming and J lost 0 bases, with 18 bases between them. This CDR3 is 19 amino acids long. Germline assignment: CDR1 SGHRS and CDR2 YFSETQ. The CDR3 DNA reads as TGCGCCAGCAGCTTGGCCCCTATTGGTACTCGACCGAACACCGGGGAGCTGTTTTTT. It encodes CASSLAPIGTRPNTGELFF. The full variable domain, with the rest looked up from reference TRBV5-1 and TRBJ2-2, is KAGVTQTPRYLIKTRGQQVTLSCSPISGHRSVSWYQQTPGQGLQFLFEYFSETQRNKGNFPGRFSGRQFSNSRSEMNVSTLELGDSALYLCASSLAPIGTRPNTGELFFGEGSRLTVL.

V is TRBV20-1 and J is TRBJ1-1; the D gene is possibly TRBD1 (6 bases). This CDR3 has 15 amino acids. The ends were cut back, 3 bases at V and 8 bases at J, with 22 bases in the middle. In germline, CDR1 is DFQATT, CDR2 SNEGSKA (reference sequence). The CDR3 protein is CSASHSNREAREAFF. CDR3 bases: TGCAGTGCTAGCCATTCCAACAGGGAGGCTAGAGAAGCTTTCTTT.

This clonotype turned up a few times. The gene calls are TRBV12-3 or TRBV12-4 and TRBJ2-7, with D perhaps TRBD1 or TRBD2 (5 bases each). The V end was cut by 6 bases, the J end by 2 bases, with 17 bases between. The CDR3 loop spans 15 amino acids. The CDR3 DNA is TGTGCCAGCAGCCATATCCGGGACGGTGCCTACGAGCAGTACTTC. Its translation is CASSHIRDGAYEQYF.

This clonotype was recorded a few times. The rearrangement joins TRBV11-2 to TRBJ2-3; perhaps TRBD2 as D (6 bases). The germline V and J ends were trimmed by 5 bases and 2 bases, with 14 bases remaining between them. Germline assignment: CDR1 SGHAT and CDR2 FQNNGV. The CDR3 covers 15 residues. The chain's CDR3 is CASSTLRGYTDTQYF. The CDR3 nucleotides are TGTGCCAGCAGCACCTTACGGGGGTACACAGATACGCAGTATTTT.

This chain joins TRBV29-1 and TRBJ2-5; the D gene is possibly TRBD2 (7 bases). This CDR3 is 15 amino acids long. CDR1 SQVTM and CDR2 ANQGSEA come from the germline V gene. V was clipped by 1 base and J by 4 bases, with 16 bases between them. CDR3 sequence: CSVEAGGGWGETQYF. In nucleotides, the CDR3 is TGCAGCGTTGAAGCGGGGGGCGGTTGGGGAGAGACCCAGTACTTC.

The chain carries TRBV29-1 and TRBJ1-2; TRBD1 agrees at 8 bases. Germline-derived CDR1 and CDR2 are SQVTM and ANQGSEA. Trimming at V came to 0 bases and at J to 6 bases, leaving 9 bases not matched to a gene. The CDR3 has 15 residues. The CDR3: CSVEDNQDRVNGYTF. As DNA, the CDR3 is TGCAGCGTTGAAGATAATCAGGACAGGGTTAATGGCTACACCTTC.

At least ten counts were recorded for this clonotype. CDR3 in DNA: TGTGCCAGCAGCCTAGGCGGGAGGGCCTCCGAGCAGTACTTC. This sequence encodes CASSLGGRASEQYF. The chain links TRBV25-1 to TRBJ2-7, with TRBD2 matching over 9 bases. The CDR3 spans 14 residues. After removal of 6 bases from V and 6 bases from J, the junction contained 9 bases not matched to a gene. The germline V gene has CDR1 MGHDK and CDR2 SYGVNS.

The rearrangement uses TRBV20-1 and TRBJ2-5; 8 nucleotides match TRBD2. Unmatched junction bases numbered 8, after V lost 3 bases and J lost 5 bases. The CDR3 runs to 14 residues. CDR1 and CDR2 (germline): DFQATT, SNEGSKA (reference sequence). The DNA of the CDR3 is TGCAGTGCTAGCGGGAGGGCCTCAAGGGAGACCCAGTACTTC. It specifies CSASGRASRETQYF.

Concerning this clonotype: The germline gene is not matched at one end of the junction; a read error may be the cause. Here the CDR3 DNA reads TGCAGTACTAGAGATCCGGCTAGCGGGAACTACGAGCAGTACTTC. This gives the protein CSTRDPASGNYEQYF. The chain couples TRBV20-1 to TRBJ2-7, with 9 positions matching TRBD2. CDR1 is DFQATT, CDR2 SNEGSKA, per germline (reference sequence). The CDR3 contains 15 residues.

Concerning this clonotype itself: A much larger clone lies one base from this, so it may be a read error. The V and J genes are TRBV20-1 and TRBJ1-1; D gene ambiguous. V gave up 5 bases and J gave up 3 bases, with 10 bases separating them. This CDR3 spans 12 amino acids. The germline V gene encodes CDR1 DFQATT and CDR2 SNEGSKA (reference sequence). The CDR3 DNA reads TGCAGTGCTCTAGTGATGGACACTGAAGCTTTCTTT. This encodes CSALVMDTEAFF.

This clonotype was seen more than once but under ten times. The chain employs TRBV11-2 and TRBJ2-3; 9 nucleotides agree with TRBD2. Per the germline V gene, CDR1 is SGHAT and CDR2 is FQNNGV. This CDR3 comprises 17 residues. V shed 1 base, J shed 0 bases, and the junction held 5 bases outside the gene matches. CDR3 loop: CASSLGLAGMSTDTQYF. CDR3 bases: TGTGCCAGCAGCTTAGGGCTAGCGGGAATGAGCACAGATACGCAGTATTTT.

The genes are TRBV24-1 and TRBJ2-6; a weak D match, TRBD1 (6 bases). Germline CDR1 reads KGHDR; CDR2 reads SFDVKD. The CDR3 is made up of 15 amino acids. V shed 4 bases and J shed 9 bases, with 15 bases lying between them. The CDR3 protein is CATSDGDIEGNVLTF. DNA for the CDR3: TGTGCCACCAGTGACGGGGACATCGAGGGCAACGTCCTGACTTTC.

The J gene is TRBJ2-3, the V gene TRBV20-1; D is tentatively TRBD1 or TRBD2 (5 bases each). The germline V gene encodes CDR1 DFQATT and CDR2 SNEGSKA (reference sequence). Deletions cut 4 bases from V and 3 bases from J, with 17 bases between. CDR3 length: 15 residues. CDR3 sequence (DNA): TGCAGTGCTACCGACCTTTTGGGGGTGACAGATACGCAGTATTTT. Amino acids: CSATDLLGVTDTQYF.

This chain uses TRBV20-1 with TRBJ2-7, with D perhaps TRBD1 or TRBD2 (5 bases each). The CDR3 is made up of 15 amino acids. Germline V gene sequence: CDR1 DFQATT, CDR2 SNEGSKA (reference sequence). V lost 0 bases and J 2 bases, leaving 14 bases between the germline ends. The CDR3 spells CSARDTEGPAYEQYF. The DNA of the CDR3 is TGCAGTGCTAGAGATACCGAGGGACCGGCCTACGAGCAGTACTTC.

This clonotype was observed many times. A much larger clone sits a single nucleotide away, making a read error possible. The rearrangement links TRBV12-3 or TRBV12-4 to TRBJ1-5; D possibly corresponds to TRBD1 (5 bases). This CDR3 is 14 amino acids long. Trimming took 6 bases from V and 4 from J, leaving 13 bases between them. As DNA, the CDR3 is TGTGCCAGCAGATGTGGGGGGGGGAATCAGCCCCAGCATTTT. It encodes CASRCGGGNQPQHF.

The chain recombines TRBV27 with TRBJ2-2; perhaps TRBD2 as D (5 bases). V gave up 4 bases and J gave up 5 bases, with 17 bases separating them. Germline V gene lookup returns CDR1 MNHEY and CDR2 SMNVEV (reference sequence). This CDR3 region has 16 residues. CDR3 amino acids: CASSYSGREKTGELFF. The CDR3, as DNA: TGTGCCAGCAGTTATTCAGGACGGGAAAAGACCGGGGAGCTGTTTTTT.

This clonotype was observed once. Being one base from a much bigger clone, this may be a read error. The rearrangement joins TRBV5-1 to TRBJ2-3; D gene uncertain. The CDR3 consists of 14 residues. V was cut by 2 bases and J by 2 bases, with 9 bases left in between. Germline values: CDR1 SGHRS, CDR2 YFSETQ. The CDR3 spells CASSLFEPTDTQYF. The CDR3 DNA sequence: TGCGCCAGCAGCTTATTTGAACCCACAGATACGCAGTATTTT.

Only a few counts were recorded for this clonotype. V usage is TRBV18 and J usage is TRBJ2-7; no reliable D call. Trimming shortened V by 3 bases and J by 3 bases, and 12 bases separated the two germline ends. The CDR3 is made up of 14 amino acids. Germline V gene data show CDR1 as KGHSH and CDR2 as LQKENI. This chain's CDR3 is CASSPMSKFYEQYF. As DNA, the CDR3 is TGTGCCAGCTCACCCATGAGCAAATTCTACGAGCAGTACTTC.

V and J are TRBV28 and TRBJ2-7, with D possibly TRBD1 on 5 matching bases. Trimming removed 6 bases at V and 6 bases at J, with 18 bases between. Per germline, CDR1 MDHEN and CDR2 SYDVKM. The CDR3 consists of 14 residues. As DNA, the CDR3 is TGTGCCAGCAGGTCGACAGATTGGAACCGCGAGCAGTACTTC. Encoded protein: CASRSTDWNREQYF.

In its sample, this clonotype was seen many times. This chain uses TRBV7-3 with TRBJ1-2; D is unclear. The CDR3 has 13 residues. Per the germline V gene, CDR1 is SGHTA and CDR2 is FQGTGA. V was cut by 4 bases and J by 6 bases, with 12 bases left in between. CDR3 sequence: CASSSREGNGYTF. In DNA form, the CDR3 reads TGTGCCAGCAGCTCCCGGGAGGGAAATGGCTACACCTTC.

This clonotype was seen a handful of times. CDR3 in DNA: TGTGCCAGCAGTTGGGGACTTACCTCCTACGAGCAGTACTTC. It codes for CASSWGLTSYEQYF. The chain recombines TRBV12-3 or TRBV12-4 with TRBJ2-7; D is perhaps TRBD2 (6 bases). The length of the CDR3 is 14 residues. V lost 4 bases to trimming and J lost 0 bases, with 10 bases between them.

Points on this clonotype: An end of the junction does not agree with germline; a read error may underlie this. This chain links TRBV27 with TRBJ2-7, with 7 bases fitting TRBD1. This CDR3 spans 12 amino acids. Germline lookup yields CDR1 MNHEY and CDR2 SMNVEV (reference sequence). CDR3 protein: CDSSPGQNEQYF. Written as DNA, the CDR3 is TGTGACAGCAGTCCGGGACAGAACGAGCAGTACTTC.

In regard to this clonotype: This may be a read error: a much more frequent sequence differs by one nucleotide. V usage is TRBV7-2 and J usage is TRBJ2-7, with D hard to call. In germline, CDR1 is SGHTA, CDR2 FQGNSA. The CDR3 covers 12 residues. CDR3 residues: CASSHGSHEQYF. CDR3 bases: TGTGCCAGCAGCCACGGCTCCCACGAGCAGTACTTC.